Here is one T cell receptor beta chain with its context. Its antigen remains unknown. Germline V gives CDR1 WNHNN, CDR2 SYGVQD (reference sequence). The CDR3 is made up of 10 amino acids. PCR employed 60 Vbeta and 13 Jbeta primers. Some clones are missing from TCRdb's copy, which holds only in-frame ones; the method was immunoSEQ multiplex PCR. The sample has 110,000 or so clones, around 74% seen once. This sample is drawn from a study of cytomegalovirus exposure and HLA in healthy donors. Overall study findings and caveats: Later analysis suggested links between common viral pathogens and several top significant clusters. About 180 TCR beta chains were listed as cytomegalovirus-associated.

This TCR was sampled from a man aged 35-49 years in good health and CMV-seronegative. This sequence joins TRBV10-1 and TRBJ2-5; D is unresolved. Near its end, the DNA agrees better with TRBJ2-7, so the J call may be wrong. Sequencing was performed on PBMCs. CDR3 region: CASTSYEQYF. DNA of the CDR3: TGCGCCAGCACTTCCTACGAGCAGTACTTC.